Shown below are 3 T cell receptor beta chains from a single sample sequenced in a study of blood T cells in healthy people across ages. With a J-beta primer mix and a sample-barcoded 5' primer, a second PCR ran about 6 to 11 cycles. MiXCR, applied by TCRdb to the 5' RACE reads, yields one record per CDR3 protein. The table has some 1.5 million distinct CDR3 sequences, over 25% seen once. The specimen was blood. Source of these receptors: a woman between 25 and 40 years old in good health.

CDR3 DNA: TGTGCCACCAGCACTAGCGGAGAGGCCGAGGTTAGAGATACGCAGTATTTT. Protein sequence: CATSTSGEAEVRDTQYF. The chain combines TRBV15 with TRBJ2-3; 7 bases map to TRBD2. The CDR3 extends over 17 amino acids. V dropped 4 bases and J dropped 5; count of bases not matched to a gene: 15. The V gene's germline CDR1 is LNHNV and CDR2 YYDKDF (reference sequence).

This chain uses TRBV20-1 with TRBJ2-1; 11 bases fit TRBD2. V dropped 3 bases and J dropped 4; count of bases not matched to a gene: 11. CDR1 and CDR2 from the germline V gene are DFQATT and SNEGSKA (reference sequence). The CDR3 totals 17 residues. Here the CDR3 DNA reads TGCAGTGCTAGTCCCTTTTTAGCGGGAGGGGGTTACAATGAGCAGTTCTTC. Translating gives CSASPFLAGGGYNEQFF.

This clonotype came up many times. The chain joins TRBV6-5 to TRBJ2-5, with 10 bases fitting TRBD1. This CDR3 is built from 13 residues. Trimming at V came to 6 bases and at J to 12 bases, leaving 10 bases not matched to a gene. CDR1 and CDR2 (germline): MNHEY, SVGAGI. In DNA, the CDR3 is TGTGCCAGCAGGCGAGCGTCGACAGGGGGCGAGTACTTC. Its translation: CASRRASTGGEYF.